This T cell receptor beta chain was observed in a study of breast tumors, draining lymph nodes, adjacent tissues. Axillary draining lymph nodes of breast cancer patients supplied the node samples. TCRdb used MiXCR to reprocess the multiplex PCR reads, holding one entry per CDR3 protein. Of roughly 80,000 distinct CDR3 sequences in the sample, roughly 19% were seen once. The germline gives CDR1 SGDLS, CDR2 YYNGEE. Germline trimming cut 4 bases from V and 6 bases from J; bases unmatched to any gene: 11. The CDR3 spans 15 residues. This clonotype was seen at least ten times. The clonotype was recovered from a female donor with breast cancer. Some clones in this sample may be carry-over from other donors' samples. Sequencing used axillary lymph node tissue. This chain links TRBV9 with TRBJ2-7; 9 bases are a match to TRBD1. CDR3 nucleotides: TGTGCCAGCAGCCTCTTGGGGGACAGGGACGGCGAGCAGTACTTC. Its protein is CASSLLGDRDGEQYF. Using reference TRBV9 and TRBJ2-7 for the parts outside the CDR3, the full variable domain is DSGVTQTPKHLITATGQRVTLRCSPRSGDLSVYWYQQSLDQGLQFLIQYYNGEERAKGNILERFSAQQFPDLHSELNLSSLELGDSALYFCASSLLGDRDGEQYFGPGTRLTVT.